The 18 T cell receptor beta chains given below trace back to one sample, sequenced in a study of CD4+ T cells in melanoma. Sequencing used immunoSEQ multiplex PCR; TCRdb keeps in-frame clones, though not all of them. The sample consists of 52,000 or so clones, almost 70% of them appearing once. Sequencing was done on a sample of tumor tissue. Receptors originate from a human donor with melanoma.

The chain joins TRBV2 to TRBJ2-3; D gene ambiguous. The length of the CDR3 is 14 residues. The V and J ends lost 1 base and 1 base respectively, with 6 bases between them. Germline assignment: CDR1 SNHLY and CDR2 FYNNEI. The DNA of the CDR3 is TGTGCCAGCAGTGAAGTTGCGGGCACAGATACGCAGTATTTT. It specifies CASSEVAGTDTQYF. The full variable domain, its missing parts supplied by reference TRBV2 and TRBJ2-3, is EPEVTQTPSHQVTQMGQEVILRCVPISNHLYFYWYRQILGQKVEFLVSFYNNEISEKSEIFDDQFSVERPDGSNFTLKIRSTKLEDSAMYFCASSEVAGTDTQYFGPGTRLTVL.

In regard to this clone: A far larger clone is just one base off, so this is likely a read error. This sample includes further DNA sequences coding for the same CDR3. V and J are TRBV5-1 and TRBJ2-7, with a weak D call TRBD2 (5 bases). V was cut by 4 bases and J by 4 bases, with 6 bases left in between. The germline CDR1 and CDR2 sequences are SGHRS and YFSETQ. This CDR3 contains 11 residues. The CDR3 here is CASSPGYEQYF. CDR3 in DNA: TGCGCCAGCAGCCCGGGATACGAGCAGTACTTC.

The J gene is TRBJ2-2, the V gene TRBV7-3; TRBD1 agrees at 9 bases. Germline lookup yields CDR1 SGHTA and CDR2 FQGTGA. V lost 5 bases to trimming and J lost 6 bases; unmatched junction nucleotides: 4. CDR3 length equals 14 residues. DNA of the CDR3: TGTGCCAGCAGCGTGGGACAGGGTGCCGGGGAGCTGTTTTTT. It yields the protein CASSVGQGAGELFF. Together with reference TRBV7-3 and TRBJ2-2, the CDR3 gives the full variable domain: GAGVSQTPSNKVTEKGKYVELRCDPISGHTALYWYRQSLGQGPEFLIYFQGTGAADDSGLPNDRFFAVRPEGSVSTLKIQRTERGDSAVYLCASSVGQGAGELFFGEGSRLTVL.

This chain uses TRBV10-3 with TRBJ2-7; TRBD1 matches at 8 bases. CDR3 length: 16 residues. Germline lookup yields CDR1 ENHRY and CDR2 SYGVKD. The trim removed 0 bases at V and 2 bases at J, leaving 6 bases unmatched. This CDR3 is CAISESRGTGTYEQYF. CDR3 coding DNA: TGTGCCATCAGTGAGTCAAGGGGGACAGGCACCTACGAGCAGTACTTC.

Only one count was recorded for this clone. The genes are TRBV7-9 and TRBJ1-1; D remains unclear. Germline V gene data show CDR1 as SEHNR and CDR2 as FQNEAQ (reference sequence). CDR3 size: 15 residues. Deletions cut 1 base from V and 3 bases from J, with 12 bases between. The CDR3 coding sequence is TGTGCCAGCAGCTTAGAACAGAGGATGTACACTGAAGCTTTCTTT. This sequence encodes CASSLEQRMYTEAFF.

This sequence joins TRBV5-1 and TRBJ2-7; maybe TRBD2 (6 bases). V was clipped by 5 bases and J by 1 base, with 19 bases between them. CDR3 size: 16 residues. Germline V gene lookup returns CDR1 SGHRS and CDR2 YFSETQ. The CDR3 nucleotides read TGCGCCAGCAGTAGCTTGGGGCGGGGTAGGTCCTACGAGCAGTACTTC. Its protein product is CASSSLGRGRSYEQYF. The whole variable domain, filled in from reference TRBV5-1 and TRBJ2-7, reads KAGVTQTPRYLIKTRGQQVTLSCSPISGHRSVSWYQQTPGQGLQFLFEYFSETQRNKGNFPGRFSGRQFSNSRSEMNVSTLELGDSALYLCASSSLGRGRSYEQYFGPGTRLTVT.

This clone came up a few times. The chain couples TRBV9 to TRBJ2-1; the match to TRBD2 covers 13 bases. V gave up 3 bases and J gave up 1 base; unmatched junction bases: 4. The CDR3 runs 17 residues. Germline V gene data show CDR1 as SGDLS and CDR2 as YYNGEE. This CDR3 is CASSGGTSGKSYNEQFF. CDR3 DNA: TGTGCCAGCAGCGGCGGGACTAGCGGGAAATCCTACAATGAGCAGTTCTTC.

The chain has TRBV5-1 and TRBJ2-1, with TRBD2 identical over 12 bases. V lost 4 bases, J lost 9 bases, and 8 bases stayed unmatched. This CDR3 region has 15 residues. Germline CDR1 SGHRS, CDR2 YFSETQ. The CDR3 bases are TGCGCCAGCAGCAGCACTAGCGGGGGGCTGGGTGAGCAGTTCTTC. Encoded protein: CASSSTSGGLGEQFF.

V gene TRBV5-1 combines with J gene TRBJ1-6, with D tentatively TRBD1 (5 bases). Trimming left V 7 bases short and J 1 base short, with 9 bases between. The CDR3 covers 14 residues. Germline V gene sequence: CDR1 SGHRS, CDR2 YFSETQ. The CDR3 coding sequence is TGCGCCAGCGCCGGGGGGTCCTATAATTCACCCCTCCACTTT. As protein: CASAGGSYNSPLHF. Supplemented by reference TRBV5-1 and TRBJ1-6, the full variable domain reads KAGVTQTPRYLIKTRGQQVTLSCSPISGHRSVSWYQQTPGQGLQFLFEYFSETQRNKGNFPGRFSGRQFSNSRSEMNVSTLELGDSALYLCASAGGSYNSPLHFGNGTRLTVT.

The chain uses TRBV5-1 and TRBJ2-3; possibly TRBD1 or TRBD2 for D (6 bases each). Germline assignment: CDR1 SGHRS and CDR2 YFSETQ. The CDR3 spans 16 residues. Deletions cut 2 bases from V and 1 base from J, with 14 bases between. For the CDR3, the DNA is TGCGCCAGCAGCTTTTCAGGGGACTTGGGCACAGATACGCAGTATTTT. This sequence encodes CASSFSGDLGTDTQYF. Together with reference TRBV5-1 and TRBJ2-3, the CDR3 gives the full variable domain: KAGVTQTPRYLIKTRGQQVTLSCSPISGHRSVSWYQQTPGQGLQFLFEYFSETQRNKGNFPGRFSGRQFSNSRSEMNVSTLELGDSALYLCASSFSGDLGTDTQYFGPGTRLTVL.

V and J are TRBV7-9 and TRBJ2-1, with 8 positions matching TRBD1. The CDR3 length is 15 residues. J gave up 1 base and V 5 bases, and 4 bases lay outside the gene matches. The germline CDR1 and CDR2 sequences are SEHNR and FQNEAQ (reference sequence). CDR3 amino acids: CASSPRTGSYNEQFF. Written as DNA, the CDR3 is TGTGCCAGCAGCCCGCGGACAGGGTCCTACAATGAGCAGTTCTTC.

This chain uses TRBV13 with TRBJ2-7; 9 bases agree with TRBD1. The ends lost 4 bases at V and 4 bases at J; junction bases unmatched: 5. Germline-derived CDR1 and CDR2 are PRHDT and FYEKMQ (reference sequence). The CDR3 consists of 14 residues. CDR3 protein: CASSSPGQGYEQYF. CDR3 coding DNA: TGTGCCAGCAGCTCACCGGGACAGGGTTACGAGCAGTACTTC.

V and J are TRBV21-1 and TRBJ1-2; whether TRBD1, the table's D call, matches the DNA was not checked. TRBV21-1 is a recognized pseudogene. This CDR3 comprises 16 residues. As DNA, the CDR3 is TGTGCCAGCAGCAAAAGAGGACAGGGATCTAACTATGGCTACACCTTC. Its translation is CASSKRGQGSNYGYTF.

This clone has just one count. J is TRBJ1-5 and V is TRBV7-9; tentative D call: TRBD1 (6 bases). The length of the CDR3 is 17 residues. The ends were cut back, 0 bases at V and 7 bases at J, with 19 bases in the middle. Germline values: CDR1 SEHNR, CDR2 FQNEAQ (reference sequence). The CDR3 sequence is CASSLAYMGQINQPQHF. The CDR3 nucleotides are TGTGCCAGCAGCTTAGCTTACATGGGACAAATTAACCAGCCCCAGCATTTT.

This clone was observed a few times. The chain joins TRBV7-2 to TRBJ1-6; D is uncertain. Germline V CDR1 and CDR2: SGHTA, FQGNSA. The CDR3 loop spans 14 amino acids. The ends were cut back, 2 bases at V and 4 bases at J, with 6 bases in the middle. The CDR3 sequence is CASSLIGYNSPLHF. CDR3 nucleotides: TGTGCCAGCAGCTTAATCGGGTATAATTCACCCCTCCACTTT.

The chain recombines TRBV5-4 with TRBJ1-1; D is unresolved. Per the germline V gene, CDR1 is SGHNT and CDR2 is YYREEE (reference sequence). This CDR3 has 12 residues. Trimming pared 0 bases from V and 10 bases from J, leaving 10 bases between. CDR3 sequence: CASSLAGDGAFF. The CDR3, as DNA: TGTGCCAGCAGCTTGGCTGGGGATGGAGCTTTCTTT.

This chain links TRBV29-1 with TRBJ2-1; 7 positions match TRBD2. Germline trimming cut 2 bases from V and 8 bases from J; bases unmatched to any gene: 3. Looked up from germline, CDR1 is SQVTM and CDR2 is ANQGSEA. CDR3 size: 12 residues. CDR3 residues: CSVERGLHEQFF. The CDR3 nucleotides read TGCAGCGTTGAAAGGGGACTACATGAGCAGTTCTTC.

The chain employs TRBV20-1 and TRBJ2-1; D is unclear. V gave up 7 bases and J gave up 4 bases, with 8 bases separating them. The CDR3 is 11 amino acids. CDR1 is DFQATT and CDR2 is SNEGSKA in the germline V gene (reference sequence). The chain's CDR3 is CSGEGYNEQFF. CDR3 nucleotides: TGCAGTGGAGAAGGTTACAATGAGCAGTTCTTC.